Listed here are 20 T cell receptor beta chains from one sample, sequenced in a study of CD8 T cells in Susac syndrome. Random hexamers were used to reverse transcribe an amount of 0.5 to 1 ug RNA. MiXCR, run by TCRdb on the immunoSEQ multiplex PCR reads, gives a single entry per CDR3 protein. The sample lists 120,000 to 150,000 distinct CDR3 sequences, approximately 94% occurring once. Material for sequencing was CD4+ T cells from PBMCs. All receptors derive from a human donor with Susac syndrome.

This chain joins TRBV19 and TRBJ2-1, with D unclear. V shed 1 base and J shed 9 bases, with 13 bases lying between them. The germline gives CDR1 LNHDA, CDR2 SQIVND (reference sequence). The CDR3 runs to 14 residues. CDR3 sequence reads: CASSIGSGSTEQFF. CDR3 in DNA: TGTGCCAGTAGTATAGGGTCCGGTAGTACTGAGCAGTTCTTC. Using reference TRBV19 and TRBJ2-1 for the parts outside the CDR3, the full variable domain is DGGITQSPKYLFRKEGQNVTLSCEQNLNHDAMYWYRQDPGQGLRLIYYSQIVNDFQKGDIAEGYSVSREKKESFPLTVTSAQKNPTAFYLCASSIGSGSTEQFFGPGTRLTVL.

CDR3 nucleotides: TGCGCCAGCAGCTACCTGGACAGGAGCAATGAGCAGTTCTTC. Amino acids: CASSYLDRSNEQFF. The V and J genes are TRBV5-1 and TRBJ2-1; TRBD1 matches at 7 bases. The CDR3 is made up of 14 amino acids. Unmatched junction bases numbered 6, after V lost 3 bases and J lost 6 bases. Germline V gene lookup returns CDR1 SGHRS and CDR2 YFSETQ. The full variable domain, completed using reference TRBV5-1 and TRBJ2-1, is KAGVTQTPRYLIKTRGQQVTLSCSPISGHRSVSWYQQTPGQGLQFLFEYFSETQRNKGNFPGRFSGRQFSNSRSEMNVSTLELGDSALYLCASSYLDRSNEQFFGPGTRLTVL.

The chain couples TRBV6-6 to TRBJ2-7; tentative D call: TRBD1 (6 bases). Germline V CDR1 and CDR2: MNHNY, SVGAGI (reference sequence). The V gene lost 10 bases and the J gene lost 0 bases, with 13 bases spanning the gap. CDR3 length equals 13 residues. The CDR3 is CATRAGASYEQYF. CDR3 sequence (DNA): TGTGCCACCCGGGCAGGGGCCTCCTACGAGCAGTACTTC.

This chain joins TRBV15 and TRBJ2-1, with 14 positions matching TRBD2. V shed 5 bases and J 7 bases; nucleotides not matched to a gene: 7. The V gene's germline CDR1 is LNHNV and CDR2 YYDKDF (reference sequence). The CDR3 is made up of 16 amino acids. The DNA of the CDR3 is TGTGCCACCAGCGCGCGAGGACTAGCGGGAGGTAATGAGCAGTTCTTC. Translated: CATSARGLAGGNEQFF.

The chain is built from TRBV7-9 and TRBJ2-3; tentatively, D is TRBD1 (6 bases). Trimming left V 6 bases short and J 5 bases short, with 12 bases between. Germline lookup yields CDR1 SEHNR and CDR2 FQNEAQ (reference sequence). This CDR3 spans 13 amino acids. The CDR3 DNA follows: TGTGCCAGCAGGCCCACAGGGAAAGATACGCAGTATTTT. Its translation is CASRPTGKDTQYF.

Written as DNA, the CDR3 is TGTGCCAGCAGCACTCGGACTAGCGGGAGTAATGAGCAGTTCTTC. It is translated as CASSTRTSGSNEQFF. The chain is built from TRBV3-1 and TRBJ2-1, with 13 bases identical to TRBD2. Germline-derived CDR1 and CDR2 are LGHDT and YNNKEL (reference sequence). The CDR3 is 15 residues long. Losses at the gene ends were 5 bases for V and 7 bases for J; bases not matched to a gene: 5.

The chain links TRBV7-2 to TRBJ2-7; D unresolved. The CDR3 runs 11 residues. Trimming shortened V by 2 bases and J by 5 bases, and 4 bases separated the two germline ends. From germline, CDR1 is SGHTA and CDR2 FQGNSA. Written as DNA, the CDR3 is TGTGCCAGCAGCTTATTGGACGAGCAGTACTTC. This encodes CASSLLDEQYF.

The rearrangement links TRBV4-1 to TRBJ2-1; 7 bases are shared with TRBD1. There are 16 residues in the CDR3. V lost 1 base and J lost 9; bases outside the gene matches: 12. The germline V gene has CDR1 MGHRA and CDR2 YSYEKL. The CDR3 DNA is TGCGCCAGCAGCCAAGGCCCGGGACAGCATAATCGTGAGCAGTTCTTC. Protein product: CASSQGPGQHNREQFF.

The chain combines TRBV5-4 with TRBJ2-1; D uncertain. The CDR3 is made up of 14 amino acids. The V gene lost 0 bases and the J gene lost 6 bases, with 10 bases spanning the gap. Germline-derived CDR1 and CDR2 are SGHNT and YYREEE (reference sequence). The CDR3 loop is CASSLELLGNEQFF. The DNA for the CDR3 is TGTGCCAGCAGCTTGGAGCTACTGGGCAATGAGCAGTTCTTC.

This sequence joins TRBV21-1 and TRBJ2-1. TRBV21-1 is marked as a pseudogene. CDR3 length equals 11 residues. The CDR3 reads CASSKWSEQFF. The CDR3 coding sequence is TGTGCCAGCAGCAAATGGAGTGAGCAGTTCTTC.

The chain carries TRBV7-9 and TRBJ2-4; no clear D gene. Trimming stripped 2 bases from V and 8 bases from J, with 7 bases between. Germline loops: CDR1 SEHNR, CDR2 FQNEAQ (reference sequence). This CDR3 has 12 amino acids. This CDR3 reads CASSLTPDIQYF. The CDR3 nucleotides are TGTGCCAGCAGCTTAACACCGGACATTCAGTACTTC.

The V and J genes are TRBV11-2 and TRBJ2-5, with TRBD2 matching over 7 bases. This CDR3 is 14 amino acids long. V lost 5 bases and J lost 5; bases outside the gene matches: 8. The germline CDR1 and CDR2 sequences are SGHAT and FQNNGV. The CDR3 DNA reads TGTGCCAGCAGCGCTTTGTGGGGGGGGGAGACCCAGTACTTC. This sequence encodes CASSALWGGETQYF.

The chain couples TRBV11-1 to TRBJ2-1, with 10 positions matching TRBD2. Germline lookup yields CDR1 SGHAT and CDR2 FQDESV (reference sequence). The length of the CDR3 is 15 residues. Germline trimming cut 5 bases from V and 7 bases from J; bases unmatched to any gene: 8. The chain's CDR3 is CASSPTSGTGNEQFF. CDR3 nucleotide sequence: TGTGCCAGCAGCCCCACTAGCGGGACAGGAAATGAGCAGTTCTTC.

This clonotype has a single count. The chain combines TRBV20-1 with TRBJ2-2; D is undetermined. V lost 2 bases and J 0 bases, leaving 4 bases between the germline ends. The CDR3 totals 13 residues. Germline loops: CDR1 DFQATT, CDR2 SNEGSKA (reference sequence). The CDR3 loop is CSARQTNTGELFF. CDR3 sequence (DNA): TGCAGTGCTAGACAGACGAACACCGGGGAGCTGTTTTTT.

The chain is built from TRBV3-1 and TRBJ2-3; TRBD2 agrees at 7 bases. Unmatched junction bases numbered 14, after V lost 5 bases and J lost 0 bases. This CDR3 is built from 18 residues. CDR1 is LGHDT, CDR2 YNNKEL, per germline (reference sequence). CDR3 nucleotide sequence: TGTGCCAGCAGCTCAACTACGGGGGGACCTACTAGCACAGATACGCAGTATTTT. Encoded protein: CASSSTTGGPTSTDTQYF.

The J gene is TRBJ2-3, the V gene TRBV3-1, with 7 bases lining up with TRBD2. The J segment lost 4 bases and the V segment lost 3 bases, leaving 7 bases of the junction unmatched. The germline CDR1 and CDR2 sequences are LGHDT and YNNKEL (reference sequence). The CDR3 is 15 amino acids. CDR3 residues: CASSHYEREPDTQYF. The CDR3 coding sequence is TGTGCCAGCAGCCACTACGAGCGGGAACCAGATACGCAGTATTTT.

In its sample, this clonotype was seen once. V usage is TRBV9 and J usage is TRBJ2-5; the D gene is possibly TRBD2 (7 bases). CDR3 length equals 17 residues. V dropped 0 bases and J dropped 3 bases, with 18 bases sitting between them. Germline assignment: CDR1 SGDLS and CDR2 YYNGEE. The CDR3 sequence is CASSVGGGGHRKETQYF. Written as DNA, the CDR3 is TGTGCCAGCAGCGTAGGAGGGGGGGGCCATAGAAAAGAGACCCAGTACTTC.

The V and J genes are TRBV5-1 and TRBJ2-7, with 7 bases lining up with TRBD2. This CDR3 comprises 14 residues. Trimming cost V 2 bases and J 2 bases; bases outside gene matches: 4. Germline CDR1 is SGHRS and CDR2 is YFSETQ. CDR3 protein: CASSLLGTTYEQYF. CDR3 bases: TGCGCCAGCAGCTTACTGGGGACTACCTACGAGCAGTACTTC. Drawing the rest from reference TRBV5-1 and TRBJ2-7, the complete variable domain is KAGVTQTPRYLIKTRGQQVTLSCSPISGHRSVSWYQQTPGQGLQFLFEYFSETQRNKGNFPGRFSGRQFSNSRSEMNVSTLELGDSALYLCASSLLGTTYEQYFGPGTRLTVT.

The J gene is TRBJ2-5, the V gene TRBV2; 7 bases line up with TRBD2. CDR3 size: 15 residues. CDR1 is SNHLY and CDR2 is FYNNEI in the germline V gene. J was trimmed by 4 bases and V by 7 bases; bases with no gene match: 12. CDR3 in amino acids: CASKEAGRAIETQYF. The DNA of the CDR3 is TGTGCCAGCAAAGAAGCGGGGAGAGCCATAGAGACCCAGTACTTC.

V and J are TRBV29-1 and TRBJ2-7; 8 nucleotides align to TRBD2. The CDR3 runs to 13 residues. Looked up from germline, CDR1 is SQVTM and CDR2 is ANQGSEA. Trimming at V came to 3 bases and at J to 6 bases, leaving 7 bases not matched to a gene. The CDR3 DNA reads as TGCAGCGTTGAGTCCGGGGGGGCGTTCGAGCAGTACTTC. It specifies CSVESGGAFEQYF.